This record covers a single T cell receptor (beta chain). Germline CDR1 reads SGHKS; CDR2 reads YYEKEE (reference sequence). This CDR3 is built from 18 residues. V lost 1 base, J lost 0 bases, and 14 bases lay in between. The data derive from a study of blood T cell repertoires in COVID-19. As for the study in general: PBMCs, B-cell-depleted T cells, or T cells provided the cDNA or gDNA that made up the material.

Profiled with immunoSEQ multiplex PCR; TCRdb holds only in-frame clones, not every one. The data contain about 340,000 clones, about 89% of them singletons. The J gene is TRBJ1-6, the V gene TRBV5-5; unclear D gene. The clonotype was recovered from a woman aged 50 to 60 with COVID-19, enrolled during active disease. Sequences were obtained from peripheral blood. The CDR3 DNA is TGTGCCAGCAGCTTGTGGGAGCAAGGGAGCTCCTATAATTCACCCCTCCACTTT. Amino acid sequence: CASSLWEQGSSYNSPLHF.